This TCR beta chain was sequenced for a study of blood T cell repertoires in COVID-19. The overall study: The origin of the acute and convalescent COVID-19 samples was the United States, Italy and Spain. Sources were T cells, B-cell-depleted T cells, or PBMCs; the material itself was cDNA or gDNA.

In the original processing: Nucleated cell number was recorded as an estimate derived from reference gene primer amplification. Libraries were prepared by immunoSEQ multiplex PCR; TCRdb keeps only in-frame clonotypes and omits some of them. That table gives V, J and clone size, and the DNA gave D and trimming. The sample carries 150,000 or so clones, about 87% recorded once. The CDR3 has 16 amino acids. With V trimmed by 2 bases and J by 5 bases, 8 bases remained unmatched. Germline lookup yields CDR1 SGHRS and CDR2 YFSETQ. This TCR was sampled from a man older than 75 with acute or convalescent COVID-19. The chain has TRBV5-1 and TRBJ2-5, with 11 bases aligning to TRBD1. Sequences were obtained from peripheral blood. The CDR3, as DNA: TGCGCCAGCAGCTTCCCCGGACAGGGGGCCGGGGAGACCCAGTACTTC. Translation: CASSFPGQGAGETQYF.